This record looks at one T cell receptor beta chain sequence and its context. The sample belongs to a study of blood T cell repertoires in COVID-19. Across the whole study: Material from acute and convalescent COVID-19 was sourced from the United States, Italy and Spain. T cells, B-cell-depleted T cells, or PBMCs provided the cDNA or gDNA that served as material.

TCRdb's copy holds only in-frame clones and misses some; the assay was immunoSEQ multiplex PCR. The table has roughly 280,000 clones, around 84% seen once. The specimen was peripheral blood. The receptor was isolated from a man aged 60-69 years with acute or convalescent COVID-19.

CDR3: CASSLAGSASTAHGYTF. For the CDR3, the DNA is TGCGCCAGCAGCTTGGCAGGGTCGGCATCTACGGCACATGGCTACACCTTC. The V call is TRBV5-1, the J call TRBJ1-2, with a weak D call TRBD1 (5 bases). The CDR3 covers 17 residues. CDR1 is SGHRS and CDR2 is YFSETQ in the germline V gene. V lost 0 bases to trimming and J lost 6 bases, with 21 bases between them. Looking up the rest from reference TRBV5-1 and TRBJ1-2 gives the full variable domain: KAGVTQTPRYLIKTRGQQVTLSCSPISGHRSVSWYQQTPGQGLQFLFEYFSETQRNKGNFPGRFSGRQFSNSRSEMNVSTLELGDSALYLCASSLAGSASTAHGYTFGSGTRLTVV.